The rows below give T cell receptor beta chains drawn from one sample of a study of blood T cell repertoires in COVID-19. The table came from immunoSEQ multiplex PCR; TCRdb's copy has only in-frame clones and leaves some out. The data show some 150,000 clones, around 84% seen once. The sample consisted of peripheral blood. The receptors shown here come from a woman in her sixties or seventies with acute or convalescent COVID-19. The CDR3 runs from the conserved cysteine through the conserved F or W. Fields, in order: V gene, CDR3 protein.

v_gene: TRBV7-6
CDR3aa: CASSLGQGKVVKLFF

v_gene: TRBV2
CDR3aa: CASSEQGGYNEQFF

v_gene: TRBV5-1
CDR3aa: CASSLQLNQPQHF

v_gene: TRBV12-3/TRBV12-4
CDR3aa: CASRSPHGGEQFF

v_gene: TRBV5-6
CDR3aa: CASSFRTSGGASVGYEQYF

v_gene: TRBV5-1
CDR3aa: CASSLFLAGNTGELFF

v_gene: TRBV9
CDR3aa: CASSPGGLPLQETQYF

v_gene: TRBV4-1
CDR3aa: CASSLIVAGGTDTQYF

v_gene: TRBV5-1
CDR3aa: CASSWGQGANTEAFF

v_gene: TRBV3-1/TRBV3-2
CDR3aa: CASSQDLVGGTGELFF

v_gene: TRBV7-9
CDR3aa: CASSTHSSGGREQYF

v_gene: TRBV11-3
CDR3aa: CASSPWDRGQDYGYTF

v_gene: TRBV5-4
CDR3aa: CASSLRGQGQGGYTF

v_gene: TRBV14
CDR3aa: CASSQVPATVEFF

v_gene: TRBV4-1
CDR3aa: CASSRETGAPPYNEQFF

v_gene: TRBV18
CDR3aa: CASSPFAGDTDTQYF

v_gene: TRBV5-1
CDR3aa: CASSLVGRANEQFF

v_gene: TRBV10-1
CDR3aa: CASSESGQGAHEQYF

v_gene: TRBV11-2
CDR3aa: CASSSDRGYGYTF

v_gene: TRBV5-1
CDR3aa: CASRRTGDTGELFF

v_gene: TRBV7-9
CDR3aa: CASRHQGDNEQFF

v_gene: TRBV11-3
CDR3aa: CASSLVGQGAAKNIQYF

v_gene: TRBV3-1/TRBV3-2
CDR3aa: CASSHWDRVNEKLFF

v_gene: TRBV7-2
CDR3aa: CASSLRLEGRGTQYF

v_gene: TRBV10-2
CDR3aa: CASRRAETSNQPQHF

v_gene: TRBV12-5
CDR3aa: CASEATGATGNTIYF

v_gene: TRBV2
CDR3aa: CASSVQAGGIINYNEQFF

v_gene: TRBV2
CDR3aa: CASRLQETLHF

v_gene: TRBV11-2
CDR3aa: CASSLQRQGEAFF